Listed here are 7 T cell receptor beta chains from one sample, sequenced in a study of cytomegalovirus exposure and HLA in healthy donors. 60 Vbeta and 13 Jbeta primers were used in PCR. Some clones are missing from TCRdb's copy, which holds only in-frame ones; the method was immunoSEQ multiplex PCR. The sample comprises more than 85,000 clones, over 60% of which are singletons, and roughly 2.9% rests with the top ten. Material: PBMCs. The receptors derive from a woman aged 60-75 years in good health and CMV-seropositive.

The rearrangement uses TRBV6-5 and TRBJ1-3; a possible D gene is TRBD2 (5 bases). Matching the DNA end better, TRBJ2-2 makes the J call doubtful. Per germline, CDR1 MNHEY and CDR2 SVGAGI. The CDR3 has 13 residues. In DNA form, the CDR3 reads TGTGCCAGCGGTACGGGAAACACCGGGGAGCTGTTTTTT. Its protein product is CASGTGNTGELFF.

This clone was seen a handful of times. The rearrangement links TRBV6-1 to TRBJ1-2; D remains ambiguous. Germline V lookup: CDR1 MNHNS, CDR2 SASEGT. The CDR3 has 17 residues. V was shortened by 0 bases and J by 4 bases, with 18 bases between the two germline ends. The CDR3 bases are TGTGCCAGCAGTGAAGCTGGTTGGCAGGCCCTTCCCTATGGCTACACCTTC. This encodes CASSEAGWQALPYGYTF.

The V and J genes are TRBV7-2 and TRBJ2-1, with D hard to call. The V end lost 3 bases, the J end lost 0 bases, and 6 bases lay between the germline ends. The CDR3 runs to 14 residues. Germline V gene sequence: CDR1 SGHTA, CDR2 FQGNSA. The CDR3 here is CASSFYGSYNEQFF. The CDR3 nucleotides are TGTGCCAGCAGCTTTTACGGCTCCTACAATGAGCAGTTCTTC. Full variable domain (rest looked up from reference TRBV7-2 and TRBJ2-1): GAGVSQSPSNKVTEKGKDVELRCDPISGHTALYWYRQSLGQGLEFLIYFQGNSAPDKSGLPSDRFSAERTGGSVSTLTIQRTQQEDSAVYLCASSFYGSYNEQFFGPGTRLTVL.

The chain links TRBV11-3 to TRBJ2-1, with D possibly TRBD2 on 6 matching bases. This CDR3 is 15 amino acids long. Trimming pared 1 base from V and 6 bases from J, leaving 13 bases between. The germline V gene has CDR1 SGHNT and CDR2 YENEEA. CDR3 bases: TGTGCCAGCAGCTTAGGCGGGACCCCTTTCAATGAGCAGTTCTTC. Residues: CASSLGGTPFNEQFF. Full variable domain (outside the CDR3, taken from reference TRBV11-3 and TRBJ2-1): EAGVVQSPRYKIIEKKQPVAFWCNPISGHNTLYWYLQNLGQGPELLIRYENEEAVDDSQLPKDRFSAERLKGVDSTLKIQPAELGDSAVYLCASSLGGTPFNEQFFGPGTRLTVL.

The V and J genes are TRBV7-9 and TRBJ2-5, with TRBD2 matching 14 bases. The better agreement between TRBJ2-7 and the DNA end casts doubt on the J call. Germline values: CDR1 SEHNR, CDR2 FQNEAQ (reference sequence). The CDR3 covers 19 residues. CDR3 DNA: TGTGCCAGCAGCTTAAGGCCAGGACTAGCGGGAGGACGATCCTACGAGCAGTACTTC. Its protein is CASSLRPGLAGGRSYEQYF.

The V and J genes are TRBV19 and TRBJ1-1, with a tentative D call TRBD1 (6 bases). This CDR3 has 15 amino acids. From germline, CDR1 is LNHDA and CDR2 SQIVND (reference sequence). The V gene lost 5 bases and the J gene lost 2 bases, with 15 bases spanning the gap. The CDR3 nucleotides are TGTGCCAGTAGTTCGGACAGAAGGATAAACACTGAAGCTTTCTTT. This gives the protein CASSSDRRINTEAFF. The full variable domain, its missing parts supplied by reference TRBV19 and TRBJ1-1, is DGGITQSPKYLFRKEGQNVTLSCEQNLNHDAMYWYRQDPGQGLRLIYYSQIVNDFQKGDIAEGYSVSREKKESFPLTVTSAQKNPTAFYLCASSSDRRINTEAFFGQGTRLTVV.

The V gene is TRBV18, the J gene TRBJ2-1; 8 bases line up with TRBD1. Looked up from germline, CDR1 is KGHSH and CDR2 is LQKENI. The CDR3 has 14 amino acids. The J segment lost 5 bases and the V segment lost 3 bases, leaving 3 bases of the junction unmatched. The CDR3 coding sequence is TGTGCCAGCTCACCGGACAGGGTCAACAATGAGCAGTTCTTC. It specifies CASSPDRVNNEQFF.